These T cell receptor beta chains were read from a single sample in a study of Ad26.COV2.S vaccination and SARS-CoV-2 variants. The assay was immunoSEQ multiplex PCR, and TCRdb's table has in-frame clones only and misses some. The sample has tens of thousands of clones; approximately 83% are singletons. The specimen comprised peripheral blood, sampled after recovery from COVID-19. The origin of the receptors is a human donor who had recovered from COVID-19. Each CDR3 is given with its conserved first and last residue. A D gene is named only where the DNA matches it firmly.

-	17	TRBJ1-2	TRBV21-1	CASSKGWREFLNYGYTF
TRBD2	16	TRBJ2-5	TRBV7-8	CASSLGLAGYQETQYF
TRBD1	16	TRBJ1-6	TRBV5-1	CASSGDRGAMNSPLHF
-	16	TRBJ2-2	TRBV24-1	CATSDPSGTGAGELFF
-	12	TRBJ1-2	TRBV9	CASSLTTYGYTF
TRBD2	13	TRBJ2-5	TRBV12-3/TRBV12-4	CASGQRGTETQYF
-	13	TRBJ1-5	TRBV12-3/TRBV12-4	CASSYQPNQPQHF
-	11	TRBJ1-5	TRBV19	CASTFNQPQHF
-	16	TRBJ1-2	TRBV4-1	CAPSQPGGPLNRGYTF
-	13	TRBJ1-2	TRBV5-1	CASSLEVADGYTF
TRBD1	17	TRBJ1-5	TRBV5-3	CARSGWWTGEDNQPQHF
-	12	TRBJ1-4	TRBV12-3/TRBV12-4	CASRRTWEKLFF
TRBD1	18	TRBJ1-4	TRBV7-2	CASSWGDRGFPPNEKLFF
-	13	TRBJ1-5	TRBV21-1	CARGQGANQPQHF
TRBD1	15	TRBJ2-5	TRBV5-1	CASKEGDRNQETQYF
-	14	TRBJ1-4	TRBV15	CATSRRRDREKLFF
-	16	TRBJ2-7	TRBV19	CASSPLSRVGTYEQYF
-	14	TRBJ2-3	TRBV5-1	CASSFGGEGDTQYF
TRBD1	13	TRBJ1-5	TRBV6-5	CASGRDRDQPQHF
-	15	TRBJ2-5	TRBV11-2	CASSASKDLGETQYF
-	9	TRBJ1-1	TRBV12-3/TRBV12-4	CASGTEAFF
-	16	TRBJ1-2	TRBV27	CASSPDRIHHVFGYTF
-	15	TRBJ1-2	TRBV10-3	CAISESSVRAYGYTF
TRBD2	15	TRBJ2-2	TRBV7-8	CASSSSGGFTGELFF
-	14	TRBJ1-2	TRBV5-1	CASSLGPSIPGYTF
-	15	TRBJ2-1	TRBV12-5	CASGLGQHSYNEQFF
TRBD1	15	TRBJ1-6	TRBV2	CASSPRQGNNSPLHF
-	12	TRBJ1-1	TRBV5-8	CASSLVRDEAFF